The text below deals with one T cell receptor (beta chain). This clonotype has a handful of counts. What antigen it recognizes has not been identified. The sample holds no much larger clone one base away, and base qualities are not on file. This sample is drawn from a study of response to subunit inactivated influenza vaccine (dated by TCRdb to 2017 to 2018). In the study overall: The study used deep quantitative T cell receptor repertoire profiling to track responses to a trivalent subunit inactivated influenza vaccine. Overall study outcomes, separate from this receptor: According to the authors, only a limited number of new T cells may be recruited by each seasonal influenza vaccination.

V is clipped by 4 bases and J by 3 bases, and the sequence between their germline boundaries is 22 bases long. From cysteine to phenylalanine, the CDR3 is 18 amino acids long. Left in the record is the CDR3 DNA by itself, 54 bases read in frame from the first base. CDR1 and CDR2, per the germline V gene, are MGHDK and SYGVNS. Libraries came from RT-PCR. Reads for this sample came from an Illumina HiSeq 2500. Through fastp at Q25 and MiXCR, TCRdb rebuilt clones from the public reads, retaining in-frame beta chains. Every entry covers one CDR3 protein and lists the most common genes and DNA from its rows. The table for this sample lists approximately 500,000 distinct CDR3 sequences; about 14% of them were counted only once. The ten largest clones represent around 10% of the sample.

The chain is assembled from TRBV25-1 and TRBJ2-1; no confident D gene assignment can be made. The sequence came from a man aged 50 or older who received an inactivated influenza vaccine. Donor details come from another sample of the same person, matched by shared clones. The starting material was PBMCs from blood, obtained 11 to 12 days after vaccination. The CDR3 region: CASSGLTRKSDDYNEQFF. At the DNA level, the sequence is TGTGCCAGCAGTGGACTCACACGGAAAAGCGATGACTACAATGAGCAGTTCTTC.